This TCR beta chain was identified in a study of T cell repertoires in cytomegalovirus infection. Study-wide background: Public TCR beta signatures provided an indication of both CMV infection and a matching HLA type. General study results and limits: HLA-C-restricted, CMV-specific TCR beta clonotypes were dominant ex vivo.

For this clonotype: What it binds is not known.

Each CDR3 protein is one row after TCRdb ran MiXCR on the reads. The table shows 200,000 or so distinct CDR3 sequences, with 15% to 20% occurring only once. The CDR3 totals 15 residues. CDR1 KGHSH and CDR2 LQKENI come from the germline V gene. V was clipped by 3 bases and J by 1 base, with 12 bases between them. This TCR derives from a human donor in good health (CMV status not recorded). Some clones in this sample may be carry-over from other donors' samples. Sequenced sample: PBMCs. V gene TRBV18 combines with J gene TRBJ2-5; D is uncertain. The CDR3 DNA sequence: TGTGCCAGCTCACCGGATCAGACGGTCCAAGAGACCCAGTACTTC. The encoded protein is CASSPDQTVQETQYF.